Listed below are T cell receptor beta chains from one sample, sequenced in a study of control samples from healthy donors and cancer patients. TCRdb's copy holds only in-frame clones and misses some; the assay was immunoSEQ multiplex PCR. The sample consists of roughly 120,000 clones, 88% of them appearing once. Sequenced: blood. The source of these receptors is a woman between 70 and 85 years old in good health. Each CDR3 is given with its conserved first and last residue. D genes are given only for firm matches. Clone size appears in some rows only: once, few, many, or a class for an expanded clone.

clone_size	d_call	j_call	v_call	cdr3_aa	cdr3_nt
NA	TRBD1	TRBJ1-6	TRBV7-2	CASSPTGDNSPLHF	TGTGCCAGCAGCCCAACAGGGGATAATTCACCCCTCCACTTT
NA	NA	TRBJ1-2	TRBV6-5	CASSAFGGNYGYTF	TGTGCCAGCAGCGCGTTTGGGGGAAACTATGGCTACACCTTC
NA	NA	TRBJ2-2	TRBV4-1	CASSQEGGRRTGELFF	TGCGCCAGCAGCCAAGAGGGCGGCCGGAGGACCGGGGAGCTGTTTTTT
NA	NA	TRBJ1-2	TRBV14	CASSQDLPLRNYGYTF	TGTGCCAGCAGCCAAGATCTTCCGCTCCGTAACTATGGCTACACCTTC
NA	NA	TRBJ1-4	TRBV20-1	CSASGGNEKLFF	TGCAGTGCTAGTGGGGGTAATGAAAAACTGTTTTTT
few	NA	TRBJ1-2	TRBV7-9	CASSLETEIYGYTF	TGTGCCAGCAGCTTAGAAACAGAGATCTATGGCTACACCTTC
few	NA	TRBJ1-5	TRBV19	CASSIKGGGNQPQHF	TGTGCCAGTAGTATCAAGGGAGGGGGCAATCAGCCCCAGCATTTT
NA	NA	TRBJ2-1	TRBV7-2	CASSSVVPPAGEQFF	TGTGCCAGCAGCTCCGTGGTCCCCCCAGCAGGTGAGCAGTTCTTC
NA	NA	TRBJ2-7	TRBV5-6	CASSFFGDPDF	TGTGCCAGCAGCTTTTTTGGAGACCCCGACTTC
NA	NA	TRBJ2-1	TRBV2	CANTLLPTGLKGNEQFF	TGTGCCAATACACTCCTACCCACCGGCCTTAAGGGCAATGAGCAGTTCTTC
NA	TRBD2	TRBJ2-5	TRBV4-1	CASSLNGGAMETQYF	TGCGCCAGCAGCTTGAACGGGGGGGCCATGGAGACCCAGTACTTC
once	TRBD2	TRBJ2-7	TRBV5-4	CASSSTSGGTTYEQYF	TGTGCCAGCAGCAGTACTAGCGGGGGGACCACCTACGAGCAGTACTTC
NA	TRBD1	TRBJ1-3	TRBV5-5	CASTKTGPTGNTIYF	TGTGCCAGCACCAAGACAGGGCCAACTGGAAACACCATATATTTT
NA	TRBD1	TRBJ1-2	TRBV10-2	CASSDLLTGEFYGYTF	TGCGCCAGCAGTGATCTTTTGACAGGGGAATTTTATGGCTACACCTTC
NA	TRBD2	TRBJ2-1	TRBV3-1/TRBV3-2	CASSRGTSGYNEQFF	TGTGCCAGCAGCCGGGGGACTAGCGGATACAATGAGCAGTTCTTC
NA	NA	TRBJ1-1	TRBV6-6	CASRSEGTFF	TGTGCCAGCAGATCTGAGGGGACTTTCTTT
NA	NA	TRBJ1-1	TRBV5-1	CASSLGAGDVATEAFF	TGCGCCAGCAGCTTGGGGGCTGGGGACGTCGCCACTGAAGCTTTCTTT
NA	NA	TRBJ1-3	TRBV24-1	CATGTQVSGNTIYF	TGTGCCACCGGGACACAAGTTTCTGGAAACACCATATATTTT
NA	NA	TRBJ2-1	TRBV10-1	CASSESPYSGGDEQFF	TGCGCCAGCAGTGAGTCGCCGTACAGTGGTGGCGATGAGCAGTTCTTC
NA	NA	TRBJ2-7	TRBV19	CASSLRDGAYEQYF	TGTGCCAGTAGTCTTCGGGACGGGGCCTACGAGCAGTACTTC
NA	NA	TRBJ1-2	TRBV5-4	CASSLQGTEGYTF	TGTGCCAGCAGCTTGCAGGGGACGGAGGGCTACACCTTC
NA	NA	TRBJ1-3	TRBV6-1	CASSEVAPGNTIYF	TGTGCCAGCAGTGAAGTAGCGCCTGGAAACACCATATATTTT
NA	NA	TRBJ1-4	TRBV3-1/TRBV3-2	CASSQDLMRGGEKLFF	TGTGCCAGCAGCCAAGATCTCATGAGGGGTGGTGAAAAACTGTTTTTT
NA	NA	TRBJ1-1	TRBV3-1/TRBV3-2	CASSPRYGGTEAFF	TGTGCCAGCAGCCCCCGGTACGGGGGCACTGAAGCTTTCTTT
NA	NA	TRBJ1-4	TRBV3-1/TRBV3-2	CASSQDWLSGKLFF	TGTGCCAGCAGCCAAGATTGGCTTTCGGGAAAACTGTTTTTT
NA	NA	TRBJ1-1	TRBV10-3	CAISELDSGAEAFF	TGTGCCATCAGTGAACTAGACAGCGGCGCTGAAGCTTTCTTT
NA	NA	TRBJ2-2	TRBV7-8	CASSLLASTGELFF	TGTGCCAGCAGCTTATTGGCAAGCACCGGGGAGCTGTTTTTT
NA	TRBD2	TRBJ2-2	TRBV4-3	CASSQDPGTRKTGELFF	TGCGCCAGCAGCCAAGACCCCGGGACTAGGAAAACCGGGGAGCTGTTTTTT
NA	TRBD1	TRBJ2-4	TRBV28	CASSPQGAGNIQYF	TGTGCCAGCAGCCCACAGGGGGCTGGGAACATTCAGTACTTC